This section outlines one T cell receptor (beta chain) sequence together with its context. What it recognizes is unknown. The data were taken from a study of identical twins. Study results and limitations: For monozygotic twins, models underestimated out-of-frame TCR alpha sharing. Excess twin sharing in beta out-of-frame sequences was weaker.

Each cDNA held unique molecular identifiers, and template switching gave it a universal primer site. TCRdb used MiXCR to reprocess the 5' RACE reads, holding one entry per CDR3 protein. The sample has 750,000 to 950,000 distinct CDR3 sequences; about 12% are singletons. These records were also assigned to another study, of yellow fever vaccine responses in identical twins. As that report states: After vaccination, twins' T cell response reportedly seemed partly convergent, partly personalized.

The TCR sequence derives from a woman under 30 in good health. Sequencing was done on a sample of PBMCs.

The CDR3 DNA follows: TGTGCCAGCAGTCCTCGGGGGGGGACAGGGGTTCGGGAGACCCAGTACTTC. Amino acid sequence: CASSPRGGTGVRETQYF. This chain links TRBV28 with TRBJ2-5; 10 bases line up with TRBD1. The CDR3 runs 17 residues. With V trimmed by 5 bases and J by 5 bases, 14 bases remained unmatched. CDR1 and CDR2 from the germline V gene are MDHEN and SYDVKM.